The clone carrying this T cell receptor (beta chain) was detected many times. Antigen unknown. Germline V gene data show CDR1 as SGHTA and CDR2 as FQGNSA. With 3 bases removed from V and 8 bases from J, the gap between germline ends came to 13 bases. CDR3 size: 14 residues. Amplification from RNA transcripts yielded the TCR beta CDR3 regions. Second-round multiplex PCR followed a first-round RT-PCR using HTBI primers. TCRdb reanalysed the multiplex PCR reads using MiXCR and keeps one entry per CDR3 protein. The sample consists of 740,000 or so distinct CDR3 sequences, 40% of them appearing once. The source of the sample is a study of Graves' ophthalmopathy and Graves' hyperthyroidism. Overall study findings and caveats: Most expanded thyroid clonotypes above 0.001 frequency also appeared in blood. The model's prediction of ophthalmopathy progression had 70.59% sensitivity and roughly 72% specificity. Using a 13-signature model, the authors split ophthalmopathy from stable hyperthyroidism, with under 90% sensitivity and approximately 80% specificity.

Sequencing used peripheral blood. The TCR comes from an adult man with Graves' ophthalmopathy. The chain employs TRBV7-2 and TRBJ1-4, with no clear D. For the CDR3, the DNA is TGTGCCAGCAGCTTCTATGTGTCAACCGAAAAACTGTTTTTT. This translates into CASSFYVSTEKLFF.